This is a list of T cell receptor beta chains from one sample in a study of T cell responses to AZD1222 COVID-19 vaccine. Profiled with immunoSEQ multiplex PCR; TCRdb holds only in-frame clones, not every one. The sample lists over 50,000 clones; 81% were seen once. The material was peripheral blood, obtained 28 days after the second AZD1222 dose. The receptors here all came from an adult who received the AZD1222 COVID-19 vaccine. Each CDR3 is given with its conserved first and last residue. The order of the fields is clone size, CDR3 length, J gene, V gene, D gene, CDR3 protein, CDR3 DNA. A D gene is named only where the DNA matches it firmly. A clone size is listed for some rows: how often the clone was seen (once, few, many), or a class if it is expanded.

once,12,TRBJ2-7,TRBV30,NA,CAWSAASGLQYF,TGTGCCTGGAGTGCAGCGTCGGGACTGCAGTACTTC
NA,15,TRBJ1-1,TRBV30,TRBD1,CAWNRDRGLGTEAFF,TGTGCCTGGAATCGGGACAGGGGACTGGGCACTGAAGCTTTCTTT
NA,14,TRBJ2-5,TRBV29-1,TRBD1,CSVMDRGRSETQYF,TGCAGCGTCATGGACAGGGGGCGGTCAGAGACCCAGTACTTC
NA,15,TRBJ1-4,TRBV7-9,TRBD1,CASSLEGGAREKLFF,TGTGCCAGCAGCTTAGAAGGGGGCGCGAGAGAAAAACTGTTTTTT
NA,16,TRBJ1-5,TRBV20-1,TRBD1,CSASPSDRTSNQPQHF,TGCAGTGCTAGTCCCTCGGACAGGACGAGCAATCAGCCCCAGCATTTT
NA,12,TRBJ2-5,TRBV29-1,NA,CSARVGQETQYF,TGCAGCGCCCGTGTCGGGCAAGAGACCCAGTACTTC
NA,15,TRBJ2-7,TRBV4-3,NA,CASSPRRQENDEQYF,TGCGCCAGCAGCCCAAGACGGCAGGAGAACGACGAGCAGTACTTC
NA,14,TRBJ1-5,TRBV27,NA,CASSLKGANQPQHF,TGTGCCAGCAGTTTGAAGGGAGCTAATCAGCCCCAGCATTTT
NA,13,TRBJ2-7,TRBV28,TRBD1,CASSGQGAREQYF,TGTGCCAGCAGTGGACAGGGGGCGAGGGAGCAGTACTTC
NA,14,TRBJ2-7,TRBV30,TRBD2,CAWSVWVGTKPQYF,TGTGCCTGGAGTGTATGGGTTGGGACTAAACCTCAGTACTTC
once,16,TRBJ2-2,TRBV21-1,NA,CASSRNSTGRHRGAVF,TGTGCCAGCAGCAGAAACTCGACAGGTCGACACCGGGGAGCTGTTTTT
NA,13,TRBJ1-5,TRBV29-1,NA,CSVGDSSNQPQHF,TGCAGCGTGGGCGACAGTAGCAATCAGCCCCAGCATTTT